This T cell receptor beta chain came from a study of PD-L1 blockade in urothelial cancer. Across the whole study: Per blood sample, T cells had a median of roughly 150,000.

The method was immunoSEQ multiplex PCR; TCRdb's version includes in-frame clones alone and lacks a portion of them. Of 45,000 to 50,000 clones listed, roughly 80% are singletons. The sample's time point: peripheral blood 6 weeks after treatment start. Germline CDR1 and CDR2: MNHNS and SASEGT. The V gene lost 6 bases and the J gene lost 1 base, with 7 bases spanning the gap. The CDR3 covers 13 residues. The TCR was taken from a man between 65 and 85 years old with urothelial cancer. The sequenced sample was PBMCs, obtained around atezolizumab (anti-PD-L1) treatment. This chain uses TRBV6-1 with TRBJ1-3; D is unresolved. CDR3 loop: CASRPSSGNTIYF. The CDR3 DNA reads as TGTGCCAGCAGGCCCAGTTCTGGAAACACCATATATTTT.